These 20 T cell receptor beta chains originate from one sample sequenced in a study of cytomegalovirus exposure and HLA in healthy donors. The PCR had 60 Vbeta and 13 Jbeta primers. The table came from immunoSEQ multiplex PCR; TCRdb's copy has only in-frame clones and leaves some out. In the table there are over 150,000 clones, less than 80% of which are singletons. The specimen was PBMCs. The receptor source for this set is a man aged 35-49 years in good health and CMV-seronegative.

The chain has TRBV5-1 and TRBJ2-7, with D hard to call. The CDR3 covers 12 residues. The V gene lost 4 bases and the J gene lost 0 bases, with 5 bases spanning the gap. In germline, CDR1 is SGHRS, CDR2 YFSETQ. The CDR3 loop reads CASSASSYEQYF. The CDR3 DNA reads as TGCGCCAGCAGCGCCAGCTCCTACGAGCAGTACTTC.

The chain employs TRBV6-5 and TRBJ1-1; D might be TRBD1 (6 bases). The CDR3 sequence is 14 residues long. Between the trimmed V and J ends, which lost 5 bases and 11 bases, there was a span of 21 bases. Germline V CDR1 and CDR2: MNHEY, SVGAGI. For the CDR3, the DNA is TGTGCCAGCAGTGACGAAGCACAGGGAATCAAGGCTTTCTTT. Its protein is CASSDEAQGIKAFF.

The genes are TRBV9 and TRBJ2-2; D might be TRBD2 (6 bases). In germline, CDR1 is SGDLS, CDR2 YYNGEE. The CDR3 contains 16 residues. The V and J ends lost 4 bases and 0 bases respectively, with 13 bases between them. As DNA, the CDR3 is TGTGCCAGCAGCTTCCCTGGCGGGGCGAACACCGGGGAGCTGTTTTTT. Its translation is CASSFPGGANTGELFF. Complete variable domain (other parts from reference TRBV9 and TRBJ2-2): DSGVTQTPKHLITATGQRVTLRCSPRSGDLSVYWYQQSLDQGLQFLIQYYNGEERAKGNILERFSAQQFPDLHSELNLSSLELGDSALYFCASSFPGGANTGELFFGEGSRLTVL.

This clone was counted a single time. This chain links TRBV5-1 with TRBJ1-4; a weak D match, TRBD1 (6 bases). V dropped 5 bases and J dropped 7 bases, with 12 bases sitting between them. Germline loops: CDR1 SGHRS, CDR2 YFSETQ. The CDR3 is 13 residues long. As DNA, the CDR3 is TGCGCCAGCAGTTTTGGGACAACTGAAAAACTGTTTTTT. Its translation: CASSFGTTEKLFF.

The gene calls are TRBV5-6 and TRBJ2-7, with a weak D call TRBD1 (6 bases). The ends were cut back, 0 bases at V and 3 bases at J, with 10 bases in the middle. The CDR3 is 14 amino acids. Germline V gene sequence: CDR1 SGHDT, CDR2 YYEEEE. The CDR3 DNA sequence: TGTGCCAGCAGCTTGGGGGAAGGGGGCTACGAGCAGTACTTC. As protein: CASSLGEGGYEQYF. Full variable domain (rest looked up from reference TRBV5-6 and TRBJ2-7): DAGVTQSPTHLIKTRGQQVTLRCSPKSGHDTVSWYQQALGQGPQFIFQYYEEEERQRGNFPDRFSGHQFPNYSSELNVNALLLGDSALYLCASSLGEGGYEQYFGPGTRLTVT.

This sequence joins TRBV7-2 and TRBJ2-2; perhaps TRBD2 as D (5 bases). Germline V gene lookup returns CDR1 SGHTA and CDR2 FQGNSA. Trimming shortened V by 5 bases and J by 6 bases, and 10 bases separated the two germline ends. The CDR3 length is 13 residues. The CDR3 DNA reads as TGTGCCAGCAGCAAACTAGTCGCCGGGGAGCTGTTTTTT. Protein sequence: CASSKLVAGELFF.

The V gene is TRBV28, the J gene TRBJ2-3; 9 bases are shared with TRBD2. The ends lost 6 bases at V and 3 bases at J; junction bases unmatched: 4. CDR1 and CDR2 from the germline V gene are MDHEN and SYDVKM. The CDR3 has 14 residues. The CDR3 loop reads CASSGTSLTDTQYF. The CDR3 bases are TGTGCCAGCAGCGGGACTAGCTTGACAGATACGCAGTATTTT.

This chain links TRBV7-8 with TRBJ2-5, with 8 bases fitting TRBD2. V lost 2 bases, J lost 3 bases, and 5 bases stayed unmatched. Looked up from germline, CDR1 is SGHVS and CDR2 is FQNEAQ. The CDR3 runs to 15 residues. CDR3 protein: CASSLLGRAKETQYF. CDR3 bases: TGTGCCAGCAGCTTACTCGGGAGGGCCAAAGAGACCCAGTACTTC.

This chain connects TRBV7-2 to TRBJ2-5; D remains ambiguous. The end of the DNA fits TRBJ2-7 better, so the J call may be wrong. The CDR3 has 15 amino acids. Germline assignment: CDR1 SGHTA and CDR2 FQGNSA. CDR3 coding DNA: TGTGCCAGCAGCTTAGGTCTGACGCTAGCCTACGAGCAGTACTTC. Encoded protein: CASSLGLTLAYEQYF.

The chain combines TRBV27 with TRBJ1-5; unclear D gene. Deletions cut 5 bases from V and 5 bases from J, with 10 bases between. Germline V gene lookup returns CDR1 MNHEY and CDR2 SMNVEV (reference sequence). The CDR3 contains 13 residues. This chain's CDR3 is CASSQTPYQPQHF. The CDR3 DNA reads as TGTGCCAGCAGTCAGACACCTTATCAGCCCCAGCATTTT.

The V and J genes are TRBV6-1 and TRBJ1-1; 9 bases line up with TRBD1. CDR3 length: 13 residues. Looked up from germline, CDR1 is MNHNS and CDR2 is SASEGT. Trimming removed 7 bases from V and 6 bases from J; junction bases left unmatched: 6. This chain's CDR3 is CASTRTGDSEAFF. The CDR3 DNA reads as TGTGCCAGCACCCGGACAGGGGACTCTGAAGCTTTCTTT.

This clone was counted a few times. This chain connects TRBV6-1 to TRBJ2-3; possibly TRBD2 for D (6 bases). Deletions cut 5 bases from V and 0 bases from J, with 12 bases between. The CDR3 consists of 15 residues. CDR1 is MNHNS, CDR2 SASEGT, per germline. The CDR3 DNA is TGTGCCAGCAGTAGCCGGGACTTAAGCACAGATACGCAGTATTTT. Protein sequence: CASSSRDLSTDTQYF.

This chain connects TRBV2 to TRBJ2-7, with unresolved D. This CDR3 spans 12 amino acids. V lost 6 bases and J lost 9, with 15 bases in between. In germline, CDR1 is SNHLY, CDR2 FYNNEI. Here the CDR3 reads CASRPSLAGQYF. CDR3 DNA sequence: TGTGCCAGCAGGCCTTCCCTCGCCGGGCAGTACTTC.

This sequence joins TRBV7-9 and TRBJ1-1; no clear D gene. This CDR3 is 16 amino acids long. V gave up 6 bases and J gave up 1 base, with 18 bases separating them. Germline CDR1 and CDR2: SEHNR and FQNEAQ (reference sequence). CDR3 sequence: CASSHPGRTTNTEAFF. CDR3 nucleotide sequence: TGTGCCAGCAGTCACCCTGGACGGACTACGAACACTGAAGCTTTCTTT.

The CDR3 here is CASSRRAGFANTGELFF. The CDR3 nucleotides read TGTGCCAGCAGCCGGCGAGCGGGGTTCGCGAACACCGGGGAGCTGTTTTTT. The genes are TRBV6-4 and TRBJ2-2, with TRBD2 matching over 7 bases. Germline-derived CDR1 and CDR2 are MRHNA and SNTAGT. CDR3 length equals 17 residues. Losses at the gene ends were 6 bases for V and 0 bases for J; bases not matched to a gene: 10.

This clone has a handful of counts. This chain links TRBV6-1 with TRBJ2-7; 8 positions agree with TRBD1. This CDR3 comprises 12 residues. Germline V gives CDR1 MNHNS, CDR2 SASEGT. The J segment lost 5 bases and the V segment lost 5 bases, leaving 2 bases of the junction unmatched. The CDR3 nucleotides read TGTGCCAGCAGTTTACAGGGGGACGAGCAGTACTTC. Translating it yields CASSLQGDEQYF.

This clone has only one observation. The V and J genes are TRBV9 and TRBJ1-2, with TRBD1 matching over 7 bases. V lost 3 bases and J lost 2; bases outside the gene matches: 4. The CDR3 is made up of 14 amino acids. CDR1 is SGDLS, CDR2 YYNGEE, per germline. The CDR3 is CASSAGQRNYGYTF. The CDR3 bases are TGTGCCAGCAGCGCGGGACAGCGAAACTATGGCTACACCTTC.

The chain is built from TRBV2 and TRBJ1-5; 7 positions agree with TRBD1. The germline V gene encodes CDR1 SNHLY and CDR2 FYNNEI. V was pared by 3 bases and J by 1 base, with 3 bases of the junction left unmatched. This CDR3 region has 15 residues. The CDR3 DNA reads as TGTGCCAGCAGTGACCGACAGGGAAGCAATCAGCCCCAGCATTTT. The encoded protein is CASSDRQGSNQPQHF.

The chain uses TRBV28 and TRBJ1-5, with a possible D match to TRBD1 (5 bases). Trimming left V 6 bases short and J 4 bases short, with 16 bases between. CDR1 MDHEN and CDR2 SYDVKM come from the germline V gene. There are 15 residues in the CDR3. The CDR3 DNA sequence: TGTGCCAGCAGGATGGGGGGGAGTAGTAATCAGCCCCAGCATTTT. Translated, it gives CASRMGGSSNQPQHF.

The CDR3: CASSGDYSNQPQHF. The CDR3 nucleotides are TGTGCCAGCAGTGGGGACTATAGCAATCAGCCCCAGCATTTT. This sequence joins TRBV6-1 and TRBJ1-5, with D possibly TRBD1 on 5 matching bases. The CDR3 totals 14 residues. Looked up from germline, CDR1 is MNHNS and CDR2 is SASEGT. V was cut by 4 bases and J by 0 bases, with 7 bases left in between.